This note documents a single TCR beta chain sequence. As part of sample collection, lesional scalp punch biopsies and peripheral blood were taken from alopecia areata patients. This sample is drawn from a study of CD8+ T cells in alopecia areata. Extracted RNA was reverse transcribed into cDNA, the sequencing template. Assay used: immunoSEQ multiplex PCR; TCRdb lists only in-frame clones, some missing. Of about 110,000 clones in the sample, about 60% were seen once. Trimming removed 6 bases at V and 9 bases at J, with 16 bases between. Germline values: CDR1 SGHRS, CDR2 YFSETQ. The CDR3 totals 13 residues.

This clonotype was sampled from a human donor with alopecia areata. Sample: NKG2D-low CD8+ T cells sorted from blood. The chain carries TRBV5-1 and TRBJ2-1, with unresolved D. In DNA, the CDR3 is TGCGCCAGCAACTACCGCGCAGGCACTGAGCAGTTCTTC. Amino acids: CASNYRAGTEQFF.